What follows describes a single T cell receptor beta chain. What it binds is not known. This specimen belongs to a study of beta chain features in type 1 diabetes. Study findings and constraints: In every one of the four CD4+ subsets, TCRB CDR3s were moderately but significantly shorter in Type 1 diabetes patients. Type 1 diabetes patients had fewer VDJ junction insertions and more deletions. It was possible that PCR favored shorter templates, equally so in patients and controls.

The sequenced template was cDNA made from the entire isolated RNA. Profiled with immunoSEQ multiplex PCR; TCRdb holds only in-frame clones, not every one. The table includes about 350,000 clones, 20% detected once. Specimen: naive CD4+ T cells from blood. The sequence was collected from a woman under 30 in good health.

The CDR3 DNA is TGTGCCAGCAGTCCCGGGAGAAACTATGGCTACACCTTC. The encoded protein is CASSPGRNYGYTF. The V call is TRBV7-8, the J call TRBJ1-2, with D uncertain. This CDR3 is built from 13 residues. The V gene lost 6 bases and the J gene lost 2 bases, with 10 bases spanning the gap. The germline gives CDR1 SGHVS, CDR2 FQNEAQ.